Listed below are T cell receptor beta chains from one sample, sequenced in a study of blood T cell repertoires in COVID-19. Repertoires were generated with immunoSEQ multiplex PCR, while TCRdb's copy carries only in-frame clones and drops some. The sample contains about 94,000 clones, around 80% of which appear only once. Sequenced: peripheral blood. These receptors all stem from a human donor in a cohort sampled during active COVID-19. Each CDR3 is given with its conserved first and last residue. D genes are given only for firm matches. The size field is filled for only some rows; it gives once, few, many or a size class.

j_call,d_call,v_call,clone_size,cdr3_aa,cdr3_nt
TRBJ2-1,NA,TRBV5-6,NA,CASSLLLEPTYNEQFF,TGTGCCAGCAGCTTGCTGCTAGAGCCGACCTACAATGAGCAGTTCTTC
TRBJ2-7,NA,TRBV28,NA,CASSLGLTPYEQYF,TGTGCCAGCAGTTTGGGGCTCACCCCCTACGAGCAGTACTTC
TRBJ2-5,TRBD1,TRBV5-1,NA,CASSRSGTGRETQYF,TGCGCCAGCAGCCGGTCCGGGACAGGGAGAGAGACCCAGTACTTC
TRBJ1-2,NA,TRBV14,NA,CASSHRGGGGYTF,TGTGCCAGCAGCCACAGGGGCGGAGGAGGCTACACCTTC
TRBJ1-4,NA,TRBV18,NA,CASSPTGFGGANEKLFF,TGTGCCAGCTCACCAACGGGTTTCGGCGGGGCTAATGAAAAACTGTTTTTT
TRBJ1-3,TRBD1,TRBV3-1/TRBV3-2,NA,CASSQRGGAGNTIYF,TGTGCCAGCAGCCAGCGAGGGGGCGCTGGAAACACCATATATTTT
TRBJ2-7,NA,TRBV7-9,NA,CASRLWTIYEQYF,TGTGCCAGCAGGCTTTGGACTATATACGAGCAGTACTTC
TRBJ1-1,TRBD1,TRBV11-2,NA,CASSLYRGGAEAFF,TGTGCCAGCAGCTTATACAGGGGGGGAGCCGAAGCTTTCTTT
TRBJ1-5,TRBD1,TRBV19,NA,CASNPQGGKLRQPQHF,TGTGCCAGTAACCCACAGGGGGGCAAGCTAAGGCAGCCCCAGCATTTT
TRBJ2-1,TRBD1,TRBV7-9,NA,CASSLGAWDREQFF,TGTGCCAGCAGCTTAGGGGCCTGGGACAGAGAGCAGTTCTTC
TRBJ1-2,NA,TRBV12-5,few,CASGLEVGRSYGYTF,TGTGCTAGTGGTTTGGAGGTCGGGAGATCCTATGGCTACACCTTC
TRBJ1-2,NA,TRBV7-2,NA,CASSLVTGGTNYGYTF,TGTGCCAGCAGCTTAGTTACCGGGGGGACAAACTATGGCTACACCTTC
TRBJ1-4,NA,TRBV4-1,NA,CASSQDATGPSLGTKLFF,TGCGCCAGCAGCCAAGATGCCACAGGCCCATCTCTTGGAACAAAACTGTTTTTT
TRBJ2-3,TRBD1,TRBV5-1,NA,CASSLEGAGDTQYF,TGCGCCAGCAGCTTGGAGGGGGCAGGGGATACGCAGTATTTT
TRBJ1-1,NA,TRBV30,NA,CAWSRHETTEAFF,TGTGCCTGGTCCCGACATGAAACCACTGAAGCTTTCTTT
TRBJ2-7,TRBD2,TRBV9,NA,CASSVGGSTPNEQYF,TGTGCCAGCAGCGTAGGCGGGAGTACTCCCAACGAGCAGTACTTC
TRBJ2-5,TRBD1,TRBV4-1,NA,CASSQDGPPRGETQYF,TGCGCCAGCAGCCAAGATGGGCCCCCCAGGGGGGAGACCCAGTACTTC
TRBJ1-3,TRBD1,TRBV2,few,CASSLTGAGNTIYF,TGTGCCAGCAGCCTTACAGGGGCTGGAAACACCATATATTTT
TRBJ1-1,NA,TRBV18,few,CASSPLRGEAFF,TGTGCCAGCTCACCACTACGGGGTGAAGCTTTCTTT
TRBJ2-4,NA,TRBV6-5,NA,CASSLDNTKNIQYF,TGTGCCAGCAGTTTAGACAATACCAAAAACATTCAGTACTTC
TRBJ2-7,NA,TRBV12-3/TRBV12-4,few,CASTTRGDYEQYF,TGTGCCAGCACAACCAGGGGCGACTACGAGCAGTACTTC
TRBJ1-2,NA,TRBV12-3/TRBV12-4,NA,CASSLRGGYGYTF,TGTGCCAGCAGTTTGAGAGGGGGCTATGGCTACACCTTC
TRBJ1-3,NA,TRBV5-8,NA,CASSFMGGFGNTIYF,TGTGCCAGCAGCTTTATGGGCGGGTTCGGAAACACCATATATTTT
TRBJ2-7,NA,TRBV5-1,NA,CASSFEGVVEQYF,TGCGCCAGCAGCTTTGAGGGGGTGGTTGAGCAGTACTTC
TRBJ1-1,NA,TRBV4-2,NA,CASSQDGQGGTEAFF,TGTGCCAGCAGCCAAGATGGGCAGGGCGGCACTGAAGCTTTCTTT
TRBJ2-6,NA,TRBV28,NA,CASSFRRGSGANVLTF,TGTGCCAGCAGTTTCCGCAGGGGTTCTGGGGCCAACGTCCTGACTTTC
TRBJ2-2,TRBD2,TRBV3-1/TRBV3-2,NA,CASSQDLLAGETGELFF,TGTGCCAGCAGCCAAGATCTCCTAGCGGGAGAAACCGGGGAGCTGTTTTTT
TRBJ2-6,TRBD1,TRBV28,NA,CASSIGTGGPTGTSGANVLTF,TGTGCCAGCAGTATCGGGACAGGGGGGCCCACGGGTACCTCTGGGGCCAACGTCCTGACTTTC
TRBJ2-1,NA,TRBV15,once,CATRTTPGTPSEQFF,TGTGCCACCAGAACCACTCCCGGGACTCCCAGTGAGCAGTTCTTC
TRBJ1-1,NA,TRBV2,NA,CASGDIRNTEAFF,TGTGCCAGCGGGGACATACGGAACACTGAAGCTTTCTTT
TRBJ1-2,NA,TRBV28,NA,CASSLSAWGGATSYGYTF,TGTGCCAGCAGTTTATCGGCCTGGGGTGGGGCCACCTCCTATGGCTACACCTTC
TRBJ2-7,NA,TRBV3-1/TRBV3-2,NA,CASSHSAVYYEQYF,TGTGCCAGCAGCCATTCAGCGGTCTACTACGAGCAGTACTTC
TRBJ1-3,TRBD1,TRBV30,once,CAWSQPRGYHGNTIYF,TGTGCCTGGAGTCAGCCCAGGGGGTACCACGGAAACACCATATATTTT
TRBJ2-7,NA,TRBV9,NA,CASSVGLTSEQYF,TGTGCCAGCAGCGTAGGACTAACCAGCGAGCAGTACTTC
TRBJ2-1,TRBD1,TRBV20-1,NA,CSASSDRGSVEQFF,TGCAGTGCTAGTTCGGACAGGGGGTCGGTCGAGCAGTTCTTC
TRBJ2-5,TRBD1,TRBV28,NA,CASRKTGGWETQYF,TGTGCCAGCAGAAAGACAGGGGGCTGGGAGACCCAGTACTTC
TRBJ2-7,NA,TRBV11-2,once,CASSLGRTYEQYF,TGTGCCAGCAGCTTGGGCCGGACCTACGAGCAGTACTTC
TRBJ2-7,NA,TRBV13,NA,CASSFIGYEQYF,TGTGCCAGCAGCTTTATCGGTTATGAGCAGTACTTC
TRBJ1-2,NA,TRBV5-1,NA,CASSAREANYGYTF,TGCGCCAGCAGCGCCAGGGAAGCTAACTATGGCTACACCTTC
TRBJ2-7,NA,TRBV28,once,CASSLLAGANQQYF,TGTGCCAGCAGTTTACTTGCAGGGGCAAACCAGCAGTACTTC
TRBJ2-7,NA,TRBV28,NA,CASLKLSPSYEQYF,TGTGCCAGCCTAAAACTATCACCCTCCTACGAGCAGTACTTC
TRBJ1-1,NA,TRBV3-1/TRBV3-2,NA,CASSQRNTEAFF,TGTGCCAGCAGCCAGCGTAACACTGAAGCTTTCTTT
TRBJ2-1,NA,TRBV3-1/TRBV3-2,NA,CASSPLKESSYNEQFF,TGTGCCAGCAGCCCGCTAAAGGAGAGCTCCTACAATGAGCAGTTCTTC
TRBJ1-5,NA,TRBV19,NA,CASATSSRGHQPQHF,TGTGCCAGTGCAACCTCCTCCAGGGGCCATCAGCCCCAGCATTTT
TRBJ1-4,NA,TRBV5-1,NA,CASSLWPSNEKLFF,TGCGCCAGCAGCTTGTGGCCGTCTAATGAAAAACTGTTTTTT
TRBJ2-7,NA,TRBV20-1,NA,CSGLSYEQYF,TGCAGTGGACTGTCCTACGAGCAGTACTTC
TRBJ2-7,TRBD2,TRBV7-2,NA,CASSLWTSGTYEQYF,TGTGCCAGCAGCTTATGGACTAGCGGGACCTACGAGCAGTACTTC
TRBJ1-5,TRBD1,TRBV27,once,CASRAGQGMGQPQHF,TGTGCCAGCAGGGCGGGACAGGGGATGGGTCAGCCCCAGCATTTT
TRBJ1-1,TRBD1,TRBV9,NA,CASSKGAVNTEAFF,TGTGCCAGCTCAAAGGGGGCTGTGAACACTGAAGCTTTCTTT
TRBJ1-2,NA,TRBV5-6,NA,CASSFRLDGYTF,TGTGCCAGCAGCTTCAGGTTGGATGGCTACACCTTC
TRBJ1-1,TRBD1,TRBV11-2,NA,CASIPTGGTEAFF,TGTGCCAGCATCCCGACAGGGGGCACTGAAGCTTTCTTT
TRBJ1-1,NA,TRBV5-1,many,CASRRGTNTEAFF,TGCGCCAGCAGAAGGGGGACCAACACTGAAGCTTTCTTT
TRBJ1-1,TRBD1,TRBV5-1,NA,CASSSGQRNTEAFF,TGCGCCAGCAGCTCGGGACAGAGGAACACTGAAGCTTTCTTT
TRBJ1-2,NA,TRBV6-5,few,CASSYTPEYGYTF,TGTGCCAGCAGTTACACCCCAGAATATGGCTACACCTTC
TRBJ1-3,NA,TRBV15,NA,CATSRDPGGNGNTIYF,TGTGCCACCAGCAGAGATCCGGGGGGGAATGGAAACACCATATATTTT
TRBJ1-4,NA,TRBV4-1,NA,CASSLTREKLFF,TGCGCCAGCAGCCTTACTCGGGAAAAACTGTTTTTT